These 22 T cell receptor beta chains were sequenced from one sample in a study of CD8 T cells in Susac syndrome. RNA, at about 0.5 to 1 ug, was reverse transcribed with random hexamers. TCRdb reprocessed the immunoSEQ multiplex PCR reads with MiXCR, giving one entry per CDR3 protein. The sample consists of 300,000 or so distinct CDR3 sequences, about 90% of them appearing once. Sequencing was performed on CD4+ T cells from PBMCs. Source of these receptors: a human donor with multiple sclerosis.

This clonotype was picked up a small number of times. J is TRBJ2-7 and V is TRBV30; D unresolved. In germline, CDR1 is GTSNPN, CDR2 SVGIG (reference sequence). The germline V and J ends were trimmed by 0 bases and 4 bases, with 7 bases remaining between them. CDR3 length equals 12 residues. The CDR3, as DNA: TGTGCCTGGAGTGTAGATAGGTACGAGCAGTACTTC. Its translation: CAWSVDRYEQYF.

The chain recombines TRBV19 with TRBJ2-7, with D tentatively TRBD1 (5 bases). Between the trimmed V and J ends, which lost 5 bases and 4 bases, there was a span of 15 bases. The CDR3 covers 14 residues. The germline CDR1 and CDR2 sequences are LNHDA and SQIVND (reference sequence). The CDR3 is CASSDRRQRYEQYF. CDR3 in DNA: TGTGCCAGTAGTGATCGAAGACAGAGATACGAGCAGTACTTC.

The CDR3 DNA reads as TGTGCCAGCAGCCTTACCGGGACAGGGTCCAATGAAAAACTGTTTTTT. Protein sequence: CASSLTGTGSNEKLFF. V usage is TRBV7-9 and J usage is TRBJ1-4, with TRBD1 identical over 9 bases. Germline loops: CDR1 SEHNR, CDR2 FQNEAQ (reference sequence). The CDR3 is 16 residues long. J was trimmed by 5 bases and V by 5 bases; bases with no gene match: 9.

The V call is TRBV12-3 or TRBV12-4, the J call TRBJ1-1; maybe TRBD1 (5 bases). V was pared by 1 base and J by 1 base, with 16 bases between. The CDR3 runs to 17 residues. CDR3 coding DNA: TGTGCCAGCAGTTTAGTTGGGGGGTGGGCACCGAACACTGAAGCTTTCTTT. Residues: CASSLVGGWAPNTEAFF.

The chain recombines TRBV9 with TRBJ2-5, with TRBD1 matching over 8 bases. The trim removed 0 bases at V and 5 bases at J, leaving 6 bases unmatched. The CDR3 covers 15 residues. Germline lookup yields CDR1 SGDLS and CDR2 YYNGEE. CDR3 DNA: TGTGCCAGCAGCGTAGGCCCACAGGGGGGTGAGACCCAGTACTTC. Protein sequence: CASSVGPQGGETQYF.

The CDR3 spells CSVEDNPGIEAFF. The CDR3 nucleotides are TGCAGCGTTGAAGATAACCCGGGAATTGAGGCTTTCTTT. This sequence joins TRBV29-1 and TRBJ1-1; D remains unclear. Germline V gene sequence: CDR1 SQVTM, CDR2 ANQGSEA. The germline V and J ends were trimmed by 0 bases and 11 bases, with 16 bases remaining between them. The CDR3 spans 13 residues. Full variable domain (rest looked up from reference TRBV29-1 and TRBJ1-1): SAVISQKPSRDICQRGTSLTIQCQVDSQVTMMFWYRQQPGQSLTLIATANQGSEATYESGFVIDKFPISRPNLTFSTLTVSNMSPEDSSIYLCSVEDNPGIEAFFGQGTRLTVV.

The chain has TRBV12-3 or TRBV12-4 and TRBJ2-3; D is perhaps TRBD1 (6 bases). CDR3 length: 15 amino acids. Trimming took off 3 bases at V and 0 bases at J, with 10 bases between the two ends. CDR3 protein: CASSLVQGSTDTQYF. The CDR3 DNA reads TGTGCCAGCAGTTTGGTACAGGGCAGCACAGATACGCAGTATTTT.

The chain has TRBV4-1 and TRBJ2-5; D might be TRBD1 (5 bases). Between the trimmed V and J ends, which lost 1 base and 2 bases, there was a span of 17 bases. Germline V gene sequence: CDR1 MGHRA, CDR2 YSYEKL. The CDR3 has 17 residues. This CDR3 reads CASSQGVTLQVQETQYF. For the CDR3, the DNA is TGCGCCAGCAGCCAAGGGGTCACCTTACAGGTGCAAGAGACCCAGTACTTC.

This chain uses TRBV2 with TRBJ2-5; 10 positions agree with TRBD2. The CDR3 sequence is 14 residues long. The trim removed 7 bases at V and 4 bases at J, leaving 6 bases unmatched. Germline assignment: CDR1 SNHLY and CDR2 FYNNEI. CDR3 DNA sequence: TGTGCCAGCATCTCGACTAGCGGGTCAGAGACCCAGTACTTC. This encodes CASISTSGSETQYF.

The CDR3 nucleotides read TGTGCCAGTAGTCGACAGGTTTCTGGGGGCTACACCTTC. Translating gives CASSRQVSGGYTF. The chain recombines TRBV19 with TRBJ1-2; D is perhaps TRBD1 (6 bases). The CDR3 is made up of 13 amino acids. V lost 5 bases, J lost 8 bases, and 15 bases lay in between. Germline V gene sequence: CDR1 LNHDA, CDR2 SQIVND (reference sequence).

The CDR3 sequence: CSVPGAGVLFSYNEQFF. As DNA, the CDR3 is TGCAGCGTCCCTGGGGCAGGGGTACTCTTCTCCTACAATGAGCAGTTCTTC. The chain combines TRBV29-1 with TRBJ2-1, with D perhaps TRBD1 (6 bases). The CDR3 consists of 17 residues. V lost 6 bases, J lost 0 bases, and 21 bases lay in between. Germline lookup yields CDR1 SQVTM and CDR2 ANQGSEA.

DNA of the CDR3: TGCAGTGCTAGAGATTACCGAGGGATTGACTATGGCTACACCTTC. Translation: CSARDYRGIDYGYTF. The V call is TRBV20-1, the J call TRBJ1-2; D call uncertain. The CDR3 loop spans 15 amino acids. The V end lost 0 bases, the J end lost 3 bases, and 14 bases lay between the germline ends. CDR1 and CDR2 from the germline V gene are DFQATT and SNEGSKA (reference sequence).

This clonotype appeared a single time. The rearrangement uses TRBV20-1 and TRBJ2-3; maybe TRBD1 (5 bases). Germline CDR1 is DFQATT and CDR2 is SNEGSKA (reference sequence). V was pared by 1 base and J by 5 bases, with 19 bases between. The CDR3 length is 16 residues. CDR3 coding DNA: TGCAGTGCTAGAGCCCCAGGGATGGGGTCGATAGATACGCAGTATTTT. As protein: CSARAPGMGSIDTQYF.

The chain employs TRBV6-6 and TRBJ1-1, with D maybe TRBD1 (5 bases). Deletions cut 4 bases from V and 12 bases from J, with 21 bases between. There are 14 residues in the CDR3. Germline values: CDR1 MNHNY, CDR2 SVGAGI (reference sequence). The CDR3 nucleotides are TGTGCCAGCAGTTGGTCCGGAGGGGATGGGAGAACTTTCTTT. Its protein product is CASSWSGGDGRTFF.

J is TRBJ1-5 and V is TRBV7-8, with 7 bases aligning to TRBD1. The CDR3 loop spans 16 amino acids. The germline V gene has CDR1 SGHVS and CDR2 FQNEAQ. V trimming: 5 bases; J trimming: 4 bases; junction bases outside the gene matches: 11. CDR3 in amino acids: CASSPSGGQLNQPQHF. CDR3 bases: TGTGCCAGCAGCCCATCCGGGGGACAGCTAAATCAGCCCCAGCATTTT. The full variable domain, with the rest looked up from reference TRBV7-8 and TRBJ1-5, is GAGVSQSPRYKVAKRGQDVALRCDPISGHVSLFWYQQALGQGPEFLTYFQNEAQLDKSGLPSDRFFAERPEGSVSTLKIQRTQQEDSAVYLCASSPSGGQLNQPQHFGDGTRLSIL.

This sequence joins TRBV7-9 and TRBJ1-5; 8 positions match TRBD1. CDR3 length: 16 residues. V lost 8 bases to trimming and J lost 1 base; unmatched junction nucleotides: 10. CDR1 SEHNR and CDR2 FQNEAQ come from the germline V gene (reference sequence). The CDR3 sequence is CASANQGATSNQPQHF. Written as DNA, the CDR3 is TGTGCCAGCGCAAATCAGGGGGCGACCAGCAATCAGCCCCAGCATTTT.

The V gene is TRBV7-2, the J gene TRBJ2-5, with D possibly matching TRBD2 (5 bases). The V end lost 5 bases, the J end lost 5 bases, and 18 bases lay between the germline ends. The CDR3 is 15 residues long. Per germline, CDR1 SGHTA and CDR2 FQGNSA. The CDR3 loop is CASSRDGLALETQYF. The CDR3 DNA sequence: TGTGCCAGCAGCCGCGATGGGTTAGCGCTGGAGACCCAGTACTTC.

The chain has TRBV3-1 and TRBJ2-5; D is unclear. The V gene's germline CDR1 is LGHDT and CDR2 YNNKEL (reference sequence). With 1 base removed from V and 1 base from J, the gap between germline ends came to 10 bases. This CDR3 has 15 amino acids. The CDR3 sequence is CASSQGPQTQETQYF. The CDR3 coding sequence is TGTGCCAGCAGCCAAGGCCCTCAAACCCAAGAGACCCAGTACTTC.

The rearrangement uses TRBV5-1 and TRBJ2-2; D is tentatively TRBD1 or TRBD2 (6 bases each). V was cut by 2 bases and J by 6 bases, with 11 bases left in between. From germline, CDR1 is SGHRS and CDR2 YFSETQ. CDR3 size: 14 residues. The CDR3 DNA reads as TGCGCCAGCAGCTTTGGGGGGCGATCCGGGGAGCTGTTTTTT. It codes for CASSFGGRSGELFF. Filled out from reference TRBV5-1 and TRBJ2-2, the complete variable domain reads KAGVTQTPRYLIKTRGQQVTLSCSPISGHRSVSWYQQTPGQGLQFLFEYFSETQRNKGNFPGRFSGRQFSNSRSEMNVSTLELGDSALYLCASSFGGRSGELFFGEGSRLTVL.

In DNA form, the CDR3 reads TGCGCCAGCAGCTTACGTCCCACAGGGGCTAGACAGTACTTC. It codes for CASSLRPTGARQYF. The V call is TRBV5-1, the J call TRBJ2-7; 7 nucleotides agree with TRBD1. V was clipped by 2 bases and J by 10 bases; unmatched bases: 12. Germline-derived CDR1 and CDR2 are SGHRS and YFSETQ. CDR3 length: 14 amino acids. Using reference TRBV5-1 and TRBJ2-7 for the parts outside the CDR3, the full variable domain is KAGVTQTPRYLIKTRGQQVTLSCSPISGHRSVSWYQQTPGQGLQFLFEYFSETQRNKGNFPGRFSGRQFSNSRSEMNVSTLELGDSALYLCASSLRPTGARQYFGPGTRLTVT.

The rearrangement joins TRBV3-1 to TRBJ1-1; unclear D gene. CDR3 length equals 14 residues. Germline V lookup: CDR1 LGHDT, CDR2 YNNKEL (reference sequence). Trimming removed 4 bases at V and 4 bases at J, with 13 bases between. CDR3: CASSPLVSGTEAFF. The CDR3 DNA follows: TGTGCCAGCAGCCCCCTGGTGTCCGGCACTGAAGCTTTCTTT.

CDR3 amino acids: CASSPSPAGGPEQYF. CDR3 in DNA: TGTGCCAGCAGCCCAAGTCCAGCGGGAGGGCCCGAGCAGTACTTC. V gene TRBV3-1 combines with J gene TRBJ2-7, with TRBD2 matching over 10 bases. Unmatched junction bases numbered 9, after V lost 4 bases and J lost 6 bases. CDR1 and CDR2 from the germline V gene are LGHDT and YNNKEL (reference sequence). The CDR3 length is 15 residues.